The entry that follows covers one T cell receptor (beta chain) sequence. The data derive from a study of blood T cell repertoires in COVID-19. Study details: Spain, Italy and the United States supplied samples that represented acute and convalescent COVID-19. The cDNA or gDNA used as material had been derived from T cells, B-cell-depleted T cells, or PBMCs.

As processed by the authors: Nucleated cell number was recorded as an estimate derived from reference gene primer amplification. Here immunoSEQ multiplex PCR was the method, and the copy in TCRdb shows in-frame clones only, minus some. The V and J calls and clone size were taken over from that table, and D and trimming were inferred from the DNA. Found here are fewer than 75,000 clones, 80% to 95% of them singletons; the top ten hold roughly 4.5%. This CDR3 comprises 15 residues. Trimming stripped 3 bases from V and 5 bases from J, with 16 bases between. CDR1 and CDR2 from the germline V gene are MNHNS and SASEGT.

This receptor was identified in a man aged 45-60 years with active COVID-19. The chain has TRBV6-1 and TRBJ1-2, with D possibly being TRBD1 (5 bases). Input material: peripheral blood. In nucleotides, the CDR3 is TGTGCCAGCAGTGACCCCGTCTCAGGGAGGTATGGCTACACCTTC. It yields the protein CASSDPVSGRYGYTF.